This T cell receptor beta chain was identified in a study of blood T cell repertoires in COVID-19. V gave up 3 bases and J gave up 3 bases; unmatched junction bases: 5. The CDR3 runs 15 residues. Germline CDR1 and CDR2: SGHRS and YFSETQ. Data came from immunoSEQ multiplex PCR; TCRdb stores just in-frame clones and leaves some out. The sample records about 120,000 clones, 79% being singletons. The sequence came from a man aged 40-50 years with active or convalescent COVID-19. This rearrangement joins TRBV5-1 to TRBJ2-2; 7 bases align to TRBD2. The sample was peripheral blood. The CDR3 is CASSSHGGDTGELFF. The DNA for the CDR3 is TGCGCCAGCAGCTCCCATGGGGGGGACACCGGGGAGCTGTTTTTT.